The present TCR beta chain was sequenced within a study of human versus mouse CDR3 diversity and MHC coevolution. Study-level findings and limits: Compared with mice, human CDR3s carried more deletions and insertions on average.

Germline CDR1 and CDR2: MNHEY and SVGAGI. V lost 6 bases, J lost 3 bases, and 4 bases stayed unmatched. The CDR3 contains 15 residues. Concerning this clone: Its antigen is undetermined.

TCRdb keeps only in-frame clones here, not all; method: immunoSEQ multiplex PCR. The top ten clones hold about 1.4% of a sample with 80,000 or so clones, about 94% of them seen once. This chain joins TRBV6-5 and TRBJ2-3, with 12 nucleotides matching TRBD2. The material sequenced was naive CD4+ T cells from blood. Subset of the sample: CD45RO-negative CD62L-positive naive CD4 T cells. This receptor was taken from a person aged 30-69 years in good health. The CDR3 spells CASRLAGGLTDTQYF. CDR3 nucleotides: TGTGCCAGCAGGCTAGCGGGAGGGTTGACAGATACGCAGTATTTT.